Listed here are 3 T cell receptor beta chains from one sample, sequenced in a study of beta chain features in type 1 diabetes. Study-wide points: Among all four CD4+ subsets, Type 1 diabetes patients had TCRB CDR3s that were moderately but significantly shorter.

These receptors' targets are unknown. Reverse transcription of all isolated RNA meant that expressed TCRB transcripts were sequenced. Assay: immunoSEQ multiplex PCR; the TCRdb copy retains only in-frame clones and omits some. This table holds 300,000 to 450,000 clones, about 10% found once. Material: central memory CD4+ T cells from blood. These receptors came from a man aged 30 to 39 with type 1 diabetes.

There are a few counts of this clone. The V and J genes are TRBV2 and TRBJ2-7, with a tentative D call TRBD2 (6 bases). The CDR3 covers 14 residues. V lost 8 bases, J lost 2 bases, and 16 bases lay in between. CDR1 is SNHLY, CDR2 FYNNEI, per germline. The CDR3 bases are TGTGCCAGCGCACGGACGTGGGGGGCCTACGAGCAGTACTTC. Translation gives CASARTWGAYEQYF.

The sample holds a few counts of this clone. This sequence joins TRBV14 and TRBJ2-7; tentative D call: TRBD1 (5 bases). Germline V CDR1 and CDR2: SGHDN, FVKESK. Trimming took 4 bases from V and 5 from J, leaving 9 bases between them. This CDR3 is 12 amino acids long. CDR3 loop: CASSRDRNEQYF. CDR3 nucleotides: TGTGCCAGCAGCCGAGACAGAAACGAGCAGTACTTC.

This clone appeared a few times. The V gene is TRBV7-8, the J gene TRBJ2-3; TRBD1 might be the D (6 bases). Germline-derived CDR1 and CDR2 are SGHVS and FQNEAQ. V was pared by 3 bases and J by 6 bases, with 19 bases between. The CDR3 sequence is 16 residues long. The CDR3 here is CASSFRAGDRRDTQYF. The CDR3 bases are TGTGCCAGCAGCTTCCGGGCAGGGGATAGGCGGGATACGCAGTATTTT.